One and the same sample provided the 14 T cell receptor beta chains below, sequenced in a study of shared clonotypes between healthy human individuals. TCRdb's copy holds only in-frame clones and misses some; the assay was immunoSEQ multiplex PCR. The sample lists about 2.3 million clones, more than 80% occurring once. The sample comprised naive CD4+ T cells from PBMCs. The subset was: CD45RA+ positively selected. The receptors originated from a man between 18 and 35 years old in good health. Some clones in this sample may be carry-over from other donors' samples.

The chain employs TRBV7-9 and TRBJ2-1, with a tentative D call TRBD1 (6 bases). Trimming shortened V by 8 bases and J by 9 bases, and 17 bases separated the two germline ends. Germline CDR1 reads SEHNR; CDR2 reads FQNEAQ (reference sequence). The CDR3 loop spans 13 amino acids. The CDR3 protein is CASGQRTGSEQFF. The CDR3 bases are TGTGCCAGCGGACAGCGTACTGGCAGTGAGCAGTTCTTC.

The chain has TRBV15 and TRBJ2-2; D gene ambiguous. CDR3 length: 16 residues. The V and J ends lost 0 bases and 1 base respectively, with 9 bases between them. Germline-derived CDR1 and CDR2 are LNHNV and YYDKDF (reference sequence). CDR3: CATSRDPQLNTGELFF. Here the CDR3 DNA reads TGTGCCACCAGCAGAGATCCACAGCTGAACACCGGGGAGCTGTTTTTT.

The V and J genes are TRBV9 and TRBJ1-1, with a possible D match to TRBD1 (6 bases). V was pared by 1 base and J by 1 base, with 14 bases between. Germline-derived CDR1 and CDR2 are SGDLS and YYNGEE. CDR3 size: 16 residues. The CDR3 DNA follows: TGTGCCAGCAGCGTAATGGCGGACAGTAGGAACACTGAAGCTTTCTTT. Translating it yields CASSVMADSRNTEAFF. The full variable domain, completed using reference TRBV9 and TRBJ1-1, is DSGVTQTPKHLITATGQRVTLRCSPRSGDLSVYWYQQSLDQGLQFLIQYYNGEERAKGNILERFSAQQFPDLHSELNLSSLELGDSALYFCASSVMADSRNTEAFFGQGTRLTVV.

The chain recombines TRBV28 with TRBJ2-1; D not certain. CDR1 MDHEN and CDR2 SYDVKM come from the germline V gene. This CDR3 comprises 14 residues. Deletions cut 2 bases from V and 6 bases from J, with 11 bases between. The DNA for the CDR3 is TGTGCCAGCAGTTTAATGTTAGCTATCAATGAGCAGTTCTTC. This encodes CASSLMLAINEQFF. The variable domain in full, with the rest retrieved from reference TRBV28 and TRBJ2-1, is DVKVTQSSRYLVKRTGEKVFLECVQDMDHENMFWYRQDPGLGLRLIYFSYDVKMKEKGDIPEGYSVSREKKERFSLILESASTNQTSMYLCASSLMLAINEQFFGPGTRLTVL.

This clone was counted a single time. The rearrangement joins TRBV27 to TRBJ2-6; D is undetermined. Germline V gene lookup returns CDR1 MNHEY and CDR2 SMNVEV (reference sequence). With 5 bases removed from V and 2 bases from J, the gap between germline ends came to 10 bases. The CDR3 totals 15 residues. This chain's CDR3 is CASSAIEAGANVLTF. CDR3 nucleotides: TGTGCCAGCAGTGCCATTGAAGCTGGGGCCAACGTCCTGACTTTC.

The chain couples TRBV4-1 to TRBJ2-2, with D hard to call. CDR1 MGHRA and CDR2 YSYEKL come from the germline V gene. Trimming stripped 1 base from V and 2 bases from J, with 8 bases between. The length of the CDR3 is 15 residues. The CDR3 region is CASSQAGRNTGELFF. CDR3 coding DNA: TGCGCCAGCAGCCAAGCTGGCAGAAACACCGGGGAGCTGTTTTTT.

Turning to this clone: Other DNA variants within this sample encode the same CDR3. This chain links TRBV7-3 with TRBJ2-1, with a possible D match to TRBD2 (5 bases). The V gene's germline CDR1 is SGHTA and CDR2 FQGTGA. V was shortened by 2 bases and J by 2 bases, with 10 bases between the two germline ends. CDR3 size: 15 residues. The CDR3 DNA sequence: TGTGCCAGCAGCTTAGGCGGGCCGACCTACAATGAGCAGTTCTTC. As protein: CASSLGGPTYNEQFF.

The chain couples TRBV25-1 to TRBJ2-7, with D perhaps matching TRBD1 (5 bases). Germline CDR1 MGHDK, CDR2 SYGVNS. This CDR3 is 13 amino acids long. Trimming took off 3 bases at V and 4 bases at J, with 10 bases between the two ends. CDR3 protein: CASSDQNRYEQYF. CDR3 coding DNA: TGTGCCAGCAGTGATCAGAACAGGTACGAGCAGTACTTC.

The V gene is TRBV30, the J gene TRBJ1-2; the D is unclear. Germline values: CDR1 GTSNPN, CDR2 SVGIG (reference sequence). This CDR3 is 13 amino acids long. V lost 8 bases, J lost 2 bases, and 15 bases lay in between. This CDR3 is CARGPGSNYGYTF. The CDR3 coding sequence is TGTGCCCGTGGTCCGGGCTCAAACTATGGCTACACCTTC.

This clone was recorded once. The genes are TRBV9 and TRBJ2-3; 9 bases agree with TRBD2. Looked up from germline, CDR1 is SGDLS and CDR2 is YYNGEE. The ends lost 0 bases at V and 2 bases at J; junction bases unmatched: 4. This CDR3 has 16 amino acids. The CDR3 sequence: CASSVGSGRTTDTQYF. The CDR3 DNA sequence: TGTGCCAGCAGCGTAGGAAGCGGGAGGACCACAGATACGCAGTATTTT.

As concerns this clone: The junction differs from germline at one of its ends, possibly a read error. The J gene is TRBJ1-6, the V gene TRBV19; 8 nucleotides match TRBD1. The CDR3 covers 16 residues. The germline V gene encodes CDR1 LNHDA and CDR2 SQIVND (reference sequence). The CDR3 DNA reads as TGTGCCAGTAGTATTCAGGGGGCCTCCCATAATTCACCCCTCCACTTT. Amino acid sequence: CASSIQGASHNSPLHF.

The chain is built from TRBV6-1 and TRBJ2-5; TRBD1 matches at 7 bases. Trimming cost V 2 bases and J 6 bases; bases outside gene matches: 15. CDR1 is MNHNS and CDR2 is SASEGT in the germline V gene. The CDR3 loop spans 17 amino acids. CDR3 sequence reads: CASSERIGTGDRQTQYF. The CDR3 region has the DNA TGTGCCAGCAGTGAACGGATTGGTACAGGGGATCGGCAGACCCAGTACTTC.

V and J are TRBV4-2 and TRBJ2-5; 12 bases fit TRBD1. Germline CDR1 is LGHNA and CDR2 is YNFKEQ. With 3 bases clipped from V and 4 bases from J, the junction kept 9 bases outside the gene matches. The CDR3 is 17 residues long. This CDR3 reads CASSQGDRGRVRETQYF. For the CDR3, the DNA is TGTGCCAGCAGCCAGGGGGACAGGGGGCGAGTTCGAGAGACCCAGTACTTC.

The chain joins TRBV2 to TRBJ2-3; no clear D gene. CDR1 and CDR2 from the germline V gene are SNHLY and FYNNEI. CDR3 length equals 11 residues. CDR3: CVNLNTDTQYF. The CDR3 DNA is TGTGTGAACCTGAACACAGATACGCAGTATTTT.